The entry that follows covers one T cell receptor beta chain sequence. The sample comes from a study of blood T cell repertoires in COVID-19. As for the study in general: Sites across the United States, Italy and Spain contributed samples from acute and convalescent COVID-19. Sources were T cells, B-cell-depleted T cells, or PBMCs; the material itself was cDNA or gDNA.

The CDR3 is 14 residues long. V was cut by 3 bases and J by 7 bases, with 16 bases left in between. The germline V gene encodes CDR1 SGHNT and CDR2 YYREEE (reference sequence). Per the original methods: The authors estimated nucleated cell counts from reference gene primer amplification. Some clones are missing from TCRdb's copy, which holds only in-frame ones; the method was immunoSEQ multiplex PCR. That table is the source of V, J and clone size, and D and trimming were worked out from the DNA. The sample records about 55,000 clones, 75% to 95% being singletons. The specimen was peripheral blood. This chain uses TRBV5-4 with TRBJ1-2, with D perhaps TRBD1 (5 bases). The TCR sequence derives from a human donor with active COVID-19. The donor label of this sample is uncertain. The CDR3, as DNA: TGTGCCAGCAGCTCTTGGGGCAGTAAATCTGGCTACACCTTC. It yields the protein CASSSWGSKSGYTF.